This T cell receptor (beta chain) was observed in a study of T cells in Graves' hyperthyroidism and ophthalmopathy. No progression to ophthalmopathy during 18 months of follow-up defined stable disease. Clinical symptoms, serum thyroxine and TRAb, thyroid ultrasound and orbital computed tomography were used for the diagnoses. The CDR3 spans 14 residues. V lost 4 bases to trimming and J lost 5 bases; unmatched junction nucleotides: 5. Germline CDR1 SGHTA, CDR2 FQGNSA. From RNA transcripts, TCR beta CDR3 regions were amplified. The TCR CDR3 was amplified in a first-round RT-PCR using the HTBI primer set. TCRdb ran MiXCR on the multiplex PCR reads and lists one entry per CDR3 protein. The top ten clones hold roughly 30% of a sample with hundreds of thousands of distinct CDR3 sequences, about a third of them seen once.

The chain links TRBV7-2 to TRBJ1-2, with TRBD1 identical over 9 bases. Sequenced: blood. This TCR came from a woman aged 40 to 50 with Graves' hyperthyroidism. CDR3 protein: CASSSWTGAYGYTF. DNA of the CDR3: TGTGCCAGCAGCTCATGGACAGGGGCGTATGGCTACACCTTC.